The 8 T cell receptor beta chains below all came from one sample that was sequenced in a study of T cell responses to AZD1222 COVID-19 vaccine (dated by TCRdb to about 2021). The time point tag for this specimen amounts to: about 28 days (+/-7) after the second vaccine dose. Receptor libraries were prepared by the immunoSEQ multiplex PCR assay. TCRdb mirrors the immuneACCESS table, restricted to in-frame sequences. Some clones are absent from its copies; in checked studies, under half trace to an unresolved V gene, and the reason for the others is unknown. The sample yields some 140,000 clones; roughly 93% were counted once. The ten biggest clones cover 6.5% to 8% of the sample. The material sequenced was peripheral blood, taken 28 days after the second AZD1222 dose. These TCRs come from an adult who received the AZD1222 COVID-19 vaccine.

The chain has TRBV6-6 and TRBJ1-5; TRBD1 might be the D (5 bases). There are 13 residues in the CDR3. CDR1 and CDR2 from the germline V gene are MNHNY and SVGAGI (reference sequence). V lost 4 bases and J lost 6, with 10 bases in between. The CDR3 DNA reads as TGTGCCAGCAGTTTCCAGGGTGGTCAGCCCCAGCATTTT. This codes for CASSFQGGQPQHF.

The chain links TRBV5-8 to TRBJ1-2; a weak D match, TRBD1 (6 bases). Trimming took off 1 base at V and 7 bases at J, with 14 bases between the two ends. The V gene's germline CDR1 is SGHTS and CDR2 YDEGEE. CDR3 length equals 14 residues. The CDR3 DNA reads as TGTGCCAGCAGCTTGCCTCAGGGGTGGAGTGGCTACACCTTC. Protein sequence: CASSLPQGWSGYTF. Together with reference TRBV5-8 and TRBJ1-2, the CDR3 gives the full variable domain: EAGVTQSPTHLIKTRGQQATLRCSPISGHTSVYWYQQALGLGLQFLLWYDEGEERNRGNFPPRFSGRQFPNYSSELNVNALELEDSALYLCASSLPQGWSGYTFGSGTRLTVV.

The chain joins TRBV7-9 to TRBJ1-6; D call uncertain. The CDR3 totals 17 residues. The V gene's germline CDR1 is SEHNR and CDR2 FQNEAQ (reference sequence). Trimming shortened V by 2 bases and J by 5 bases, and 16 bases separated the two germline ends. This CDR3 reads CASSLSPTGLDNSPLHF. CDR3 DNA sequence: TGTGCCAGCAGCTTAAGTCCCACGGGTTTGGATAATTCACCCCTCCACTTT.

Here the CDR3 DNA reads TGTGCCACCAGTGTAGATTGGATGGACTATGGCTACACCTTC. As protein: CATSVDWMDYGYTF. J is TRBJ1-2 and V is TRBV24-1; D is uncertain. Per the germline V gene, CDR1 is KGHDR and CDR2 is SFDVKD. V lost 5 bases to trimming and J lost 3 bases, with 12 bases between them. CDR3 size: 14 residues.

Only a few counts were recorded for this clone. This chain joins TRBV5-1 and TRBJ2-3; a possible D gene is TRBD1 (5 bases). V shed 0 bases and J shed 3 bases, with 11 bases lying between them. Germline CDR1 and CDR2: SGHRS and YFSETQ. This CDR3 spans 15 amino acids. Here the CDR3 reads CASSLARAGTDTQYF. CDR3 bases: TGCGCCAGCAGCTTGGCCAGGGCAGGGACAGATACGCAGTATTTT. The entire variable domain, with the rest obtained from reference TRBV5-1 and TRBJ2-3, is as follows: KAGVTQTPRYLIKTRGQQVTLSCSPISGHRSVSWYQQTPGQGLQFLFEYFSETQRNKGNFPGRFSGRQFSNSRSEMNVSTLELGDSALYLCASSLARAGTDTQYFGPGTRLTVL.

V gene TRBV5-1 combines with J gene TRBJ2-7; the D gene is possibly TRBD1 (5 bases). With 2 bases removed from V and 5 bases from J, the gap between germline ends came to 14 bases. Germline-derived CDR1 and CDR2 are SGHRS and YFSETQ. The CDR3 consists of 14 residues. For the CDR3, the DNA is TGCGCCAGCAGCTTCGCAGGGTCTTCCGACGAGCAGTACTTC. Protein product: CASSFAGSSDEQYF.

The J gene is TRBJ2-7, the V gene TRBV27; D gene uncertain. Looked up from germline, CDR1 is MNHEY and CDR2 is SMNVEV (reference sequence). The CDR3 runs to 14 residues. V shed 0 bases and J shed 3 bases, with 9 bases lying between them. The CDR3 DNA is TGTGCCAGCAGTTTATCGACGGCAGGCTACGAGCAGTACTTC. As protein: CASSLSTAGYEQYF.

This rearrangement joins TRBV5-4 to TRBJ1-1; maybe TRBD1 (5 bases). Between the trimmed V and J ends, which lost 2 bases and 2 bases, there was a span of 10 bases. The CDR3 runs to 14 residues. Per the germline V gene, CDR1 is SGHNT and CDR2 is YYREEE (reference sequence). CDR3 sequence: CASSFYTGNTEAFF. DNA of the CDR3: TGTGCCAGCAGCTTCTATACAGGAAACACTGAAGCTTTCTTT.